The text below deals with one T cell receptor beta chain. The sample originates from a study of blood T cell repertoires in COVID-19. Overall study: Samples of COVID-19 (acute and convalescent) were obtained from the United States, Italy and Spain. Sample material is recorded as cDNA or gDNA derived from T cells, B-cell-depleted T cells, or PBMCs.

As handled by the study authors: The authors estimated nucleated cell counts from reference gene primer amplification. Assay: immunoSEQ multiplex PCR; the TCRdb copy retains only in-frame clones and omits some. V, J and clone size were drawn from that table, and D and trimming were deduced from the DNA. Of about 230,000 clones in the sample, approximately 82% are singletons; the top ten hold about 2.5%. Germline V gene lookup returns CDR1 KGHSH and CDR2 LQKENI. The CDR3 is 12 amino acids. Deletions cut 0 bases from V and 7 bases from J, with 4 bases between. The receptor comes from a woman aged 65 to 85 with active or convalescent COVID-19. V usage is TRBV18 and J usage is TRBJ2-1; no clear D. Sequencing was performed on peripheral blood. Here the CDR3 reads CASSPPSNEQFF. Written as DNA, the CDR3 is TGTGCCAGCTCACCACCGAGTAATGAGCAGTTCTTC.